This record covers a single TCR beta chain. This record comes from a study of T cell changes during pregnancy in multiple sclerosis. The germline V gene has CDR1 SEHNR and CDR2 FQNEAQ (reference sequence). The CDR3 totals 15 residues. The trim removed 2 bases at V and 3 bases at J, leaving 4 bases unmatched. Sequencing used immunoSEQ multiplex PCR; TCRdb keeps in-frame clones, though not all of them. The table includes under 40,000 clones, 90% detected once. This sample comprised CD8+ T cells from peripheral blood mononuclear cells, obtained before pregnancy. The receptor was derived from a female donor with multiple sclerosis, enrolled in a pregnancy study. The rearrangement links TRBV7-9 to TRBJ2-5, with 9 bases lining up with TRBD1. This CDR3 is CASSLPDRGKETQYF. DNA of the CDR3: TGTGCCAGCAGCTTACCCGACAGGGGGAAAGAGACCCAGTACTTC.